The rows below give T cell receptor beta chains drawn from one sample of a study of cytomegalovirus exposure and HLA in healthy donors. Assay used: immunoSEQ multiplex PCR; TCRdb lists only in-frame clones, some missing. The sample table includes fewer than 250,000 clones. The sequencing input was PBMCs. The source is a woman aged 25 to 45 in good health and CMV-seropositive. Each CDR3 is given with its conserved first and last residue. Fields, in order: CDR3 length, D gene, J gene, V gene, CDR3 protein, CDR3 DNA. D genes are given only for firm matches.

len: 11
d_gene: .
j_gene: TRBJ2-7
v_gene: TRBV10-1
CDR3aa: CASSAGGPQYF
CDR3nt: TGCGCCAGCAGTGCCGGAGGTCCGCAGTACTTC

len: 15
d_gene: TRBD1
j_gene: TRBJ2-7
v_gene: TRBV2
CDR3aa: CASSPGTAPGYEQYF
CDR3nt: TGTGCCAGCAGTCCCGGGACAGCACCCGGGTACGAGCAGTACTTC

len: 17
d_gene: .
j_gene: TRBJ1-3
v_gene: TRBV4-1
CDR3aa: CASSQEGSTETGNTIYF
CDR3nt: TGCGCCAGCAGCCAAGAAGGCTCGACAGAGACTGGAAACACCATATATTTT

len: 14
d_gene: .
j_gene: TRBJ2-7
v_gene: TRBV6-5
CDR3aa: CASRSGQLFYEQYF
CDR3nt: TGTGCCAGCCGGTCTGGACAGCTATTTTACGAGCAGTACTTC

len: 19
d_gene: .
j_gene: TRBJ1-3
v_gene: TRBV5-6
CDR3aa: CASSLGVSGGLRSGNTIYF
CDR3nt: TGTGCCAGCAGCTTGGGGGTCAGCGGAGGTTTAAGATCTGGAAACACCATATATTTT

len: 15
d_gene: .
j_gene: TRBJ1-2
v_gene: TRBV6-5
CDR3aa: CASSAEQGRVYGYTF
CDR3nt: TGTGCCAGCAGTGCCGAACAGGGCCGGGTCTATGGCTACACCTTC

len: 14
d_gene: .
j_gene: TRBJ2-7
v_gene: TRBV27
CDR3aa: CASSLTGSPYEQYF
CDR3nt: TGTGCCAGCAGTTTAACGGGTTCCCCCTACGAGCAGTACTTC

len: 17
d_gene: .
j_gene: TRBJ2-1
v_gene: TRBV5-1
CDR3aa: CASSLAGGAQTYNEQFF
CDR3nt: TGCGCCAGCAGCCTCGCTGGGGGGGCGCAAACATACAATGAGCAGTTCTTC

len: 15
d_gene: TRBD2
j_gene: TRBJ2-3
v_gene: TRBV29-1
CDR3aa: CSVDGLAGVTDTQYF
CDR3nt: TGCAGCGTTGATGGTCTAGCGGGAGTAACAGATACGCAGTATTTT

len: 17
d_gene: TRBD2
j_gene: TRBJ2-3
v_gene: TRBV10-2
CDR3aa: CASSGPTSGGHTDTQYF
CDR3nt: TGCGCCAGCAGTGGGCCGACTAGCGGGGGACACACAGATACGCAGTATTTT

len: 15
d_gene: .
j_gene: TRBJ2-5
v_gene: TRBV29-1
CDR3aa: CSVEILWRSKETQYF
CDR3nt: TGCAGCGTTGAAATCTTGTGGAGGTCCAAGGAGACCCAGTACTTC

len: 13
d_gene: TRBD1
j_gene: TRBJ2-1
v_gene: TRBV2
CDR3aa: CASRGTGVLRQFF
CDR3nt: TGTGCCAGCAGGGGGACAGGGGTTTTAAGGCAGTTCTTC

len: 15
d_gene: TRBD1
j_gene: TRBJ1-2
v_gene: TRBV5-6
CDR3aa: CASSLGQGIDYGYTF
CDR3nt: TGTGCCAGCAGTTTGGGACAGGGGATCGACTATGGCTACACCTTC

len: 15
d_gene: TRBD1
j_gene: TRBJ1-5
v_gene: TRBV25-1
CDR3aa: CASSGRTGSNQPQHF
CDR3nt: TGTGCCAGCAGTGGCCGGACAGGTAGCAATCAGCCCCAGCATTTT

len: 14
d_gene: TRBD2
j_gene: TRBJ2-5
v_gene: TRBV15
CDR3aa: CATSHGGEQETQYF
CDR3nt: TGTGCCACCAGCCACGGGGGGGAACAAGAGACCCAGTACTTC

len: 15
d_gene: TRBD2
j_gene: TRBJ2-1
v_gene: TRBV29-1
CDR3aa: CSVANGLAANNEQFF
CDR3nt: TGCAGCGTTGCGAATGGGCTAGCGGCCAACAATGAGCAGTTCTTC

len: 14
d_gene: .
j_gene: TRBJ1-2
v_gene: TRBV11-2
CDR3aa: CASSLDLQGIGYTF
CDR3nt: TGTGCCAGCAGCTTAGATCTCCAGGGTATTGGCTACACCTTC

len: 15
d_gene: TRBD1
j_gene: TRBJ2-7
v_gene: TRBV7-9
CDR3aa: CASSSRDRDSYEQYF
CDR3nt: TGTGCCAGCAGCTCCAGGGACAGGGACTCCTACGAGCAGTACTTC

len: 14
d_gene: .
j_gene: TRBJ1-6
v_gene: TRBV14
CDR3aa: CASSPGLYNSPLHF
CDR3nt: TGTGCCAGCAGCCCGGGACTGTATAATTCACCCCTCCACTTT

len: 15
d_gene: .
j_gene: TRBJ1-1
v_gene: TRBV6-6
CDR3aa: CASSYGSLRNTEAFF
CDR3nt: TGTGCCAGCAGTTATGGGAGTTTAAGGAACACTGAAGCTTTCTTT

len: 12
d_gene: .
j_gene: TRBJ2-3
v_gene: TRBV29-1
CDR3aa: CSVADGTDTQYF
CDR3nt: TGCAGCGTTGCTGACGGGACAGATACGCAGTATTTT

len: 16
d_gene: TRBD2
j_gene: TRBJ2-3
v_gene: TRBV18
CDR3aa: CASSPPTSADTDTQYF
CDR3nt: TGTGCCAGCTCACCACCAACTAGCGCGGACACAGATACGCAGTATTTT

len: 15
d_gene: TRBD2
j_gene: TRBJ2-2
v_gene: TRBV5-4
CDR3aa: CASSFEKREGGELFF
CDR3nt: TGTGCCAGCAGCTTCGAGAAGCGGGAGGGCGGGGAGCTGTTTTTT

len: 14
d_gene: TRBD1
j_gene: TRBJ1-1
v_gene: TRBV4-1
CDR3aa: CASSRGQGAIGAFF
CDR3nt: TGCGCCAGCAGCCGTGGACAGGGGGCCATTGGAGCTTTCTTT

len: 16
d_gene: .
j_gene: TRBJ1-4
v_gene: TRBV4-3
CDR3aa: CASSQDGGGGNEKLFF
CDR3nt: TGCGCCAGCAGCCAAGACGGGGGAGGAGGTAATGAAAAACTGTTTTTT

len: 14
d_gene: TRBD1
j_gene: TRBJ1-1
v_gene: TRBV6-5
CDR3aa: CASSLDRGNLEAFF
CDR3nt: TGTGCCAGCAGTTTGGACAGGGGGAACCTTGAAGCTTTCTTT

len: 17
d_gene: TRBD1
j_gene: TRBJ1-1
v_gene: TRBV7-8
CDR3aa: CASSTGQGKTKSTEAFF
CDR3nt: TGTGCCAGCAGCACCGGACAGGGGAAAACGAAAAGCACTGAAGCTTTCTTT

len: 17
d_gene: TRBD1
j_gene: TRBJ1-5
v_gene: TRBV5-5
CDR3aa: CASSLTQKDRVYQPQHF
CDR3nt: TGTGCCAGCAGCTTAACACAAAAAGACAGGGTCTATCAGCCCCAGCATTTT

len: 18
d_gene: .
j_gene: TRBJ2-7
v_gene: TRBV5-1
CDR3aa: CASSLGIFGQRWSYEQYF
CDR3nt: TGCGCCAGCAGCCTGGGGATTTTTGGACAGAGGTGGTCCTACGAGCAGTACTTC

len: 14
d_gene: .
j_gene: TRBJ1-2
v_gene: TRBV4-2
CDR3aa: CASSQDPVWGGYTF
CDR3nt: TGTGCCAGCAGCCAAGATCCCGTATGGGGCGGCTACACCTTC

len: 18
d_gene: .
j_gene: TRBJ2-3
v_gene: TRBV16
CDR3aa: CASSQSIGLAIATDTQYF
CDR3nt: TGTGCCAGCAGCCAATCGATAGGGCTAGCGATAGCTACAGATACGCAGTATTTT

len: 16
d_gene: .
j_gene: TRBJ2-3
v_gene: TRBV7-2
CDR3aa: CASSATGRWNTATQYF
CDR3nt: TGTGCCAGCAGCGCTACAGGGCGCTGGAACACAGCTACGCAGTATTTT

len: 13
d_gene: TRBD1
j_gene: TRBJ1-1
v_gene: TRBV6-1
CDR3aa: CASIRTGNTEAFF
CDR3nt: TGTGCCAGCATTCGGACAGGGAACACTGAAGCTTTCTTT

len: 18
d_gene: .
j_gene: TRBJ2-1
v_gene: TRBV9
CDR3aa: CASSGPARGSSSYNEQFF
CDR3nt: TGTGCCAGCAGCGGACCCGCCCGCGGGTCGAGCTCCTACAATGAGCAGTTCTTC

len: 16
d_gene: .
j_gene: TRBJ1-4
v_gene: TRBV27
CDR3aa: CASSLYQDRPNEKLFF
CDR3nt: TGTGCCAGCAGTTTATACCAGGACAGACCTAATGAAAAACTGTTTTTT

len: 19
d_gene: TRBD1
j_gene: TRBJ2-7
v_gene: TRBV7-7
CDR3aa: CASSLAGPQRGTDSYEQYF
CDR3nt: TGTGCCAGCAGCTTAGCGGGGCCTCAGAGAGGGACAGACTCCTACGAGCAGTACTTC

len: 14
d_gene: .
j_gene: TRBJ1-2
v_gene: TRBV29-1
CDR3aa: CSVELTGSGLGYTF
CDR3nt: TGCAGCGTTGAACTAACAGGGAGCGGTTTGGGCTACACCTTC

len: 15
d_gene: .
j_gene: TRBJ1-1
v_gene: TRBV27
CDR3aa: CASSLVPFRDTEAFF
CDR3nt: TGTGCCAGCAGTCTCGTACCTTTCAGGGACACTGAAGCTTTCTTT

len: 10
d_gene: .
j_gene: TRBJ1-1
v_gene: TRBV12-5
CDR3aa: CASGPKWPFF
CDR3nt: TGTGCTAGTGGACCCAAATGGCCTTTCTTT

len: 14
d_gene: .
j_gene: TRBJ2-2
v_gene: TRBV4-1
CDR3aa: CASSRTLHTGELFF
CDR3nt: TGCGCCAGCAGCCGGACACTACACACCGGGGAGCTGTTTTTT

len: 14
d_gene: .
j_gene: TRBJ2-1
v_gene: TRBV7-2
CDR3aa: CASSWGTAYNEQFF
CDR3nt: TGTGCCAGCAGCTGGGGGACTGCATACAATGAGCAGTTCTTC

len: 16
d_gene: .
j_gene: TRBJ1-5
v_gene: TRBV4-1
CDR3aa: CASSQEARGFDQPQHF
CDR3nt: TGCGCCAGCAGCCAAGAGGCCAGGGGATTCGATCAGCCCCAGCATTTT

len: 16
d_gene: .
j_gene: TRBJ1-2
v_gene: TRBV27
CDR3aa: CASSPSSVMAGYGYTF
CDR3nt: TGTGCCAGCAGTCCCTCTAGCGTAATGGCCGGCTATGGCTACACCTTC

len: 16
d_gene: .
j_gene: TRBJ2-3
v_gene: TRBV19
CDR3aa: CASSWLGQKSTDTQYF
CDR3nt: TGTGCCAGTAGTTGGTTGGGGCAGAAGAGCACAGATACGCAGTATTTT

len: 16
d_gene: TRBD1
j_gene: TRBJ1-2
v_gene: TRBV30
CDR3aa: CAWSVFPIGGANGYTF
CDR3nt: TGTGCCTGGAGTGTATTCCCGATAGGGGGCGCGAATGGCTACACCTTC

len: 17
d_gene: .
j_gene: TRBJ1-5
v_gene: TRBV19
CDR3aa: CASSRIPFRESNQPQHF
CDR3nt: TGTGCCAGTAGTCGGATTCCCTTTCGGGAGAGCAATCAGCCCCAGCATTTT

len: 15
d_gene: .
j_gene: TRBJ1-3
v_gene: TRBV11-2
CDR3aa: CASSLVGPPGNTIYF
CDR3nt: TGTGCCAGCAGCTTAGTGGGGCCACCGGGAAACACCATATATTTT

len: 13
d_gene: TRBD1
j_gene: TRBJ1-2
v_gene: TRBV18
CDR3aa: CASSPGTVGGYTF
CDR3nt: TGTGCCAGCTCACCCGGGACAGTTGGTGGCTACACCTTC

len: 16
d_gene: .
j_gene: TRBJ2-1
v_gene: TRBV30
CDR3aa: CAWSATRVASHNEQFF
CDR3nt: TGTGCCTGGAGTGCAACGCGAGTAGCTTCGCACAATGAGCAGTTCTTC

len: 19
d_gene: .
j_gene: TRBJ1-3
v_gene: TRBV14
CDR3aa: CASSRLTLRKGDRGNTIYF
CDR3nt: TGTGCCAGCAGCCGCCTAACCCTCCGAAAGGGGGACCGGGGAAACACCATATATTTT

len: 15
d_gene: .
j_gene: TRBJ2-7
v_gene: TRBV5-1
CDR3aa: CASSLGQASSYEQYF
CDR3nt: TGCGCCAGCAGCTTGGGACAGGCGAGCTCCTACGAGCAGTACTTC

len: 12
d_gene: .
j_gene: TRBJ1-5
v_gene: TRBV28
CDR3aa: CASSPLNQPQHF
CDR3nt: TGTGCCAGCAGTCCTCTTAATCAGCCCCAGCATTTT

len: 15
d_gene: .
j_gene: TRBJ1-3
v_gene: TRBV18
CDR3aa: CASSPSSGDGNTIYF
CDR3nt: TGTGCCAGCTCACCCTCGTCAGGGGATGGAAACACCATATATTTT

len: 15
d_gene: TRBD1
j_gene: TRBJ2-4
v_gene: TRBV18
CDR3aa: CASSGDRVAKNIQYF
CDR3nt: TGTGCCAGCTCAGGTGACAGGGTAGCCAAAAACATTCAGTACTTC

len: 15
d_gene: .
j_gene: TRBJ2-1
v_gene: TRBV7-8
CDR3aa: CASSLDGGPYNEQFF
CDR3nt: TGTGCCAGCAGCCTCGATGGGGGCCCTTACAATGAGCAGTTCTTC